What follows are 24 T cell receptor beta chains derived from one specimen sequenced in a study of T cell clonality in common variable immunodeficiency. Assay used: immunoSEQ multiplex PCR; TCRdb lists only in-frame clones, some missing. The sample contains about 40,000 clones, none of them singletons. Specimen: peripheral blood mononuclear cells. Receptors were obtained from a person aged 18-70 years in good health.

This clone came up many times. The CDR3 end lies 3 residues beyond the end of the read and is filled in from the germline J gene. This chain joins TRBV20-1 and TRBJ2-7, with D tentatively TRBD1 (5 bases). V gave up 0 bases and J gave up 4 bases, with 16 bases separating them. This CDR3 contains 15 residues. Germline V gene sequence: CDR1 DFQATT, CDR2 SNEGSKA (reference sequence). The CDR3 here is CSARDGFWGTYEQYF. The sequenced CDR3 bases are TGCAGTGCTAGAGATGGGTTTTGGGGCACTTACGAG.

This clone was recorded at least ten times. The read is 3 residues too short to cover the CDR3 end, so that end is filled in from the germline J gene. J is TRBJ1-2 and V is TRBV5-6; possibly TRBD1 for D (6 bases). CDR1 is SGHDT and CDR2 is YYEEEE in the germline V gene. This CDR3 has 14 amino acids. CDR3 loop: CASSSGQGTEGYTF. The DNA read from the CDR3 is TGTGCCAGCAGCTCCGGTCAGGGGACGGAGGGC.

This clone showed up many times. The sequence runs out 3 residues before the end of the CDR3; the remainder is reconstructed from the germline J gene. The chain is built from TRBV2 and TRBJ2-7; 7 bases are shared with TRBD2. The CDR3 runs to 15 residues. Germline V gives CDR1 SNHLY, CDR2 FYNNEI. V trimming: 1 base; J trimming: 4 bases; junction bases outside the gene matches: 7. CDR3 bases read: TGTGCCAGCAGTGAAGGGGCGGGAGAGATATACGAG. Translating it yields CASSEGAGEIYE. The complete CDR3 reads CASSEGAGEIYEQYF.

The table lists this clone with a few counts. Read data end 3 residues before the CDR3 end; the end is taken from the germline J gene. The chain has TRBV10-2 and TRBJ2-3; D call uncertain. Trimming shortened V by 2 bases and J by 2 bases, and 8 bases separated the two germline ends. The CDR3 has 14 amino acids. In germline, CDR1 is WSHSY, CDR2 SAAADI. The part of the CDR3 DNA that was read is TGCGCCAGCAGTGAGGGTCGGGTCACAGATACG. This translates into CASSEGRVTDT. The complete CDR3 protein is CASSEGRVTDTQYF.

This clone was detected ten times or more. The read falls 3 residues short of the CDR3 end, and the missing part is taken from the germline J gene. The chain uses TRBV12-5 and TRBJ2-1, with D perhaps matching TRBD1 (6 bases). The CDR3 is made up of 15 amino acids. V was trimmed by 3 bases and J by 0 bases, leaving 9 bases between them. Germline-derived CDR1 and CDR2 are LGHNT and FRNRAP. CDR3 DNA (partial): TGTGCTAGTGGTTTACAGGGAACCTCCTACAATGAG. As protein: CASGLQGTSYNE. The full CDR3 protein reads CASGLQGTSYNEQFF. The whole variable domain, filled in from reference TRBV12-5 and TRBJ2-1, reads DARVTQTPRHKVTEMGQEVTMRCQPILGHNTVFWYRQTMMQGLELLAYFRNRAPLDDSGMPKDRFSAEMPDATLATLKIQPSEPRDSAVYFCASGLQGTSYNEQFFGPGTRLTVL.

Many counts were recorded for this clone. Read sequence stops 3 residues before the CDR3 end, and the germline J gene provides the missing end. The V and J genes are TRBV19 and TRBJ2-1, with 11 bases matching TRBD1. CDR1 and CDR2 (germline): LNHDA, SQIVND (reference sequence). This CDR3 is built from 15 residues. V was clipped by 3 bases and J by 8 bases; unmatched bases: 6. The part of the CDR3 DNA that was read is TGTGCCAGTAGTATCATTAGGACAGGGGGCGATGAG. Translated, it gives CASSIIRTGGDE. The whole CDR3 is CASSIIRTGGDEQFF.

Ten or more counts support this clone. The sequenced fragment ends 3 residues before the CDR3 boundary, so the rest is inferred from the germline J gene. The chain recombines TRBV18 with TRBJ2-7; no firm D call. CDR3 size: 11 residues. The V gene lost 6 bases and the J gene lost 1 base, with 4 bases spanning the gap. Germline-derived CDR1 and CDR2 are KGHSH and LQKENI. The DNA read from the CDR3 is TGTGCCAGCTCTTCGTCCTACGAG. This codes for CASSSSYE. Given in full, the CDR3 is CASSSSYEQYF.

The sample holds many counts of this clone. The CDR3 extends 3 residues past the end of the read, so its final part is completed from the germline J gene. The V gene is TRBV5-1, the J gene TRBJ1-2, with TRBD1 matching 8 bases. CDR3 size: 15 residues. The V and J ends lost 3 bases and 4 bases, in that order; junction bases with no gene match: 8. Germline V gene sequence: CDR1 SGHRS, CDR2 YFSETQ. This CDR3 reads CASSSWTGIGYGYTF. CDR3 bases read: TGCGCCAGCAGCTCATGGACAGGGATTGGCTATGGC.

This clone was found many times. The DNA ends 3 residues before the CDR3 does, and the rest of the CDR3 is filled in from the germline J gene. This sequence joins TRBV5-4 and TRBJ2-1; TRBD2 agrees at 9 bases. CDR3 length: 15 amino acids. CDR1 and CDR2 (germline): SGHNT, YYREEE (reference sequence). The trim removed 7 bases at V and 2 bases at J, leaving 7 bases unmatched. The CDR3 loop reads CASGIAGEAYNEQFF. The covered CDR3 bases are TGTGCCAGCGGTATAGCGGGAGAGGCCTACAATGAG.

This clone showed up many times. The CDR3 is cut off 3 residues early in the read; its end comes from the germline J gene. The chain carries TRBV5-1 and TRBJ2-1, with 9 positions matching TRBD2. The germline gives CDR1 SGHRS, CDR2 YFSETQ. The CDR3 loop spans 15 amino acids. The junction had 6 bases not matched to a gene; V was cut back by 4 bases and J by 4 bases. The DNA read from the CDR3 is TGCGCCAGCAGCCTGGCTAGCGGGGATTACAATGAG. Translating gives CASSLASGDYNE. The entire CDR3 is CASSLASGDYNEQFF.

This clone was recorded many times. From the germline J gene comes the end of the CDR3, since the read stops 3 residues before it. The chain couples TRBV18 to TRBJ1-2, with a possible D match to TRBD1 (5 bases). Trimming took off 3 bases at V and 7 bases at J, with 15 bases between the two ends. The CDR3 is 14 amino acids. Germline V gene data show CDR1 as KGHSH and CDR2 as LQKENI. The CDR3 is CASSPSQGGVGYTF. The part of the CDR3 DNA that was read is TGTGCCAGCTCACCTAGCCAGGGTGGGGTTGGC.

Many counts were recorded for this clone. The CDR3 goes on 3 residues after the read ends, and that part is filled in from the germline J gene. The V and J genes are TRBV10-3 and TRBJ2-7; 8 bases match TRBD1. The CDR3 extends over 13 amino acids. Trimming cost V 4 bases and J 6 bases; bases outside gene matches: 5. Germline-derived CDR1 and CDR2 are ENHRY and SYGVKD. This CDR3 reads CAISAEQGGEQYF. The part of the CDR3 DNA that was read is TGTGCCATCAGTGCGGAACAGGGGGGCGAG.

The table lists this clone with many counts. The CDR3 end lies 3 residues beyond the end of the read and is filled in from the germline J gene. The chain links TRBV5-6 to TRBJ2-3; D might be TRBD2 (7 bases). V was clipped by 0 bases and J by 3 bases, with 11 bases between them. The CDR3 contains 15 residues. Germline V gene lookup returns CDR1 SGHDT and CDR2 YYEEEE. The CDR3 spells CASSLGGRGTDTQYF. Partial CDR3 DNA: TGTGCCAGCAGCTTGGGAGGGAGGGGGACAGATACG.

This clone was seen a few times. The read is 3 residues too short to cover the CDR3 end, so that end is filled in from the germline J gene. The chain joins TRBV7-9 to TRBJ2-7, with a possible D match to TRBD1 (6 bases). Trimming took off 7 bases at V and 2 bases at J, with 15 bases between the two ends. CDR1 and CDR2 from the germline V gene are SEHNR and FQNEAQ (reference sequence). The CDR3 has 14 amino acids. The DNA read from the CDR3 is TGTGCCAGCATGCCTCGGGACAAAGCCTACGAG. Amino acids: CASMPRDKAYE. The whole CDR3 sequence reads CASMPRDKAYEQYF.

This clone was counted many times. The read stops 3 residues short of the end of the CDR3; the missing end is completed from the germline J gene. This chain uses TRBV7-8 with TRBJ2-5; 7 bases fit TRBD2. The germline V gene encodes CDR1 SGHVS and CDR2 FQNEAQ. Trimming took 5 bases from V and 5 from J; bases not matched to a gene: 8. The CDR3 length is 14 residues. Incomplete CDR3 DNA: TGTGCCAGCAGCCTCCGGAGGGAGGGGGAGACC. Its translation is CASSLRREGET. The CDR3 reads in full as CASSLRREGETQYF. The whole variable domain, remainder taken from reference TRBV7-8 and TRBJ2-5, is GAGVSQSPRYKVAKRGQDVALRCDPISGHVSLFWYQQALGQGPEFLTYFQNEAQLDKSGLPSDRFFAERPEGSVSTLKIQRTQQEDSAVYLCASSLRREGETQYFGPGTRLLVL.

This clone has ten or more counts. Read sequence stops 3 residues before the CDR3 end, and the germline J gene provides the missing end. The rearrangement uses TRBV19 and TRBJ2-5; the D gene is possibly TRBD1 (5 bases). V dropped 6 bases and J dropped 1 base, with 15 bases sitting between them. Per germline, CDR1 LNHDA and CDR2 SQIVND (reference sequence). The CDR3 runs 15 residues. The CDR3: CASRAVNGAQETQYF. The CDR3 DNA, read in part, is TGTGCCAGTAGAGCCGTCAATGGGGCCCAAGAGACC.

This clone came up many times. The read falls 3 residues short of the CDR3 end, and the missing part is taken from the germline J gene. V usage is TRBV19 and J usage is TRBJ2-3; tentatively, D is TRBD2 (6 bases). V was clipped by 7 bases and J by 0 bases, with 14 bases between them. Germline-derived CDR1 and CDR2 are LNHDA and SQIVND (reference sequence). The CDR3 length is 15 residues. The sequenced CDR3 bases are TGTGCCAGTACCCCGTCAGGGACTAGCACAGATACG. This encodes CASTPSGTSTDT. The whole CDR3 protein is CASTPSGTSTDTQYF.

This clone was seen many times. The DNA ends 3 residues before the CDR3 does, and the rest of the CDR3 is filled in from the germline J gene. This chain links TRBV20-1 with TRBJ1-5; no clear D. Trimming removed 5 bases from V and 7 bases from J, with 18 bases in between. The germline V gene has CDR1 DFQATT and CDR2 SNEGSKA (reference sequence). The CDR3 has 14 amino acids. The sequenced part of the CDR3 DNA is TGCAGTGCTGCAAGGGCGCCCCGAGGGCAGCCC. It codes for CSAARAPRGQP. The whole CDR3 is CSAARAPRGQPQHF.

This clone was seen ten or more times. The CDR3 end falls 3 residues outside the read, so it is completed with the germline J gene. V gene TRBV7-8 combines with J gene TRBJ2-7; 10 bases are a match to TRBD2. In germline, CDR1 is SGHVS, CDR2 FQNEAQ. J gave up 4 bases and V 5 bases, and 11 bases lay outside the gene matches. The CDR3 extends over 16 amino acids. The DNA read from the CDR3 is TGTGCCAGCAGCCCGGGGCTAGCGGGAGCCACTTACGAG. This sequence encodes CASSPGLAGATYE. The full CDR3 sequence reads CASSPGLAGATYEQYF.

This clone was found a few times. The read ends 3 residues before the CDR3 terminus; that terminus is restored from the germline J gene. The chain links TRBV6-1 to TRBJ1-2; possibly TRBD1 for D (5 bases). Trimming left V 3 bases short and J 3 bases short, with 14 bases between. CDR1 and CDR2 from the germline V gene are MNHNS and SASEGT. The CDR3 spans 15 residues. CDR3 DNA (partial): TGTGCCAGCAGTGACCCGCAGGGAGGCTACTATGGC. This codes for CASSDPQGGYYG. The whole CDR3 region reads CASSDPQGGYYGYTF.

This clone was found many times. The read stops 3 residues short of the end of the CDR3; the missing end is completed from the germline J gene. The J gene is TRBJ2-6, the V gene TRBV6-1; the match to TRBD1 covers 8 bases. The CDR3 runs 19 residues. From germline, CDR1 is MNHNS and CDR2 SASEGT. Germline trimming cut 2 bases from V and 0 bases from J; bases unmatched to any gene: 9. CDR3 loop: CASSEYGTGRYSGANVLTF. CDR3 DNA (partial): TGTGCCAGCAGTGAATATGGGACAGGCCGGTACTCTGGGGCCAACGTC.

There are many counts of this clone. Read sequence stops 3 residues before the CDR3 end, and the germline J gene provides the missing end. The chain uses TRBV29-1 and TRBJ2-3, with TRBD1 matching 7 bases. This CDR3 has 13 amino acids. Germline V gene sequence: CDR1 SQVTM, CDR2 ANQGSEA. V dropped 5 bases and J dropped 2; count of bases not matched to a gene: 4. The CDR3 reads CSVTTGTTDTQYF. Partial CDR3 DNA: TGCAGCGTTACGACAGGGACCACAGATACG.

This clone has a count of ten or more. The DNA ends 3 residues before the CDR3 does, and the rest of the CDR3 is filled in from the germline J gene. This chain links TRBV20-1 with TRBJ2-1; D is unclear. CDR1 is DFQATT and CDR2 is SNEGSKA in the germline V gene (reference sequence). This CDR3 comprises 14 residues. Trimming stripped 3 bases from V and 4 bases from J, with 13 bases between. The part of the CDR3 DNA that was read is TGCAGTGCTAGGCAGGCACTGTTGTACAATGAG. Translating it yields CSARQALLYNE. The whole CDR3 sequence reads CSARQALLYNEQFF.

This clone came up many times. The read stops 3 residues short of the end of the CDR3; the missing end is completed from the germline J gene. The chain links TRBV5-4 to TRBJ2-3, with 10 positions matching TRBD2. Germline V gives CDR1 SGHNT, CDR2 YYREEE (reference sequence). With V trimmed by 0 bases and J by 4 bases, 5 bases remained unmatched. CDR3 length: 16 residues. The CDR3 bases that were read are TGTGCCAGCAGCTTGGCAGGGCTAGCGGGAGCAGATACG. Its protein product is CASSLAGLAGADT. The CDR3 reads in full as CASSLAGLAGADTQYF.